A selection of T cell receptor beta chains follows, all from one sample in a study of cytotoxic CD8 clonotypes in ibrutinib-treated CLL. Measured with immunoSEQ multiplex PCR; TCRdb has only the in-frame clones, and not every one. The sample consists of about 300,000 clones, 76% of them appearing once. Source: PBMCs, taken at disease progression, from a patient treated with ibrutinib. The receptors derive from a human donor with chronic lymphocytic leukemia. The CDR3 runs from the conserved cysteine through the conserved F or W. D genes are given only for firm matches. Some rows mark clone size as missing; the rest say once, few, many or name a class of expanded clone.

D gene: TRBD1; clone size: .; V gene: TRBV5-4; J gene: TRBJ2-7; CDR3 DNA: TGTGCCAGCAGCCTGAACACAGGGGGCGTCGAGCAGTACTTC; CDR3 protein: CASSLNTGGVEQYF
D gene: .; clone size: .; V gene: TRBV5-1; J gene: TRBJ2-5; CDR3 DNA: TGCGCCAGCAGCTTGCCGGGATTGTGGGCAGGAGAGACCCAGTACTTC; CDR3 protein: CASSLPGLWAGETQYF
D gene: .; clone size: .; V gene: TRBV4-1; J gene: TRBJ1-5; CDR3 DNA: TGCGCCAGCAGCCACGGGTCCGGGCGTAGCAATCAGCCCCAGCATTTT; CDR3 protein: CASSHGSGRSNQPQHF
D gene: .; clone size: .; V gene: TRBV29-1; J gene: TRBJ1-1; CDR3 DNA: TGCAGCGTTGAAGATCGGGGTACTGAAGCTTTCTTT; CDR3 protein: CSVEDRGTEAFF
D gene: TRBD1; clone size: .; V gene: TRBV5-4; J gene: TRBJ2-7; CDR3 DNA: TGTGCCAGCAGCTCTCACCCGGGACAGGGCAACTTC; CDR3 protein: CASSSHPGQGNF
D gene: .; clone size: .; V gene: TRBV9; J gene: TRBJ2-3; CDR3 DNA: TGTGCCAGCAGCATCAGGGCGGACGGCACAGATACGCAGTATTTT; CDR3 protein: CASSIRADGTDTQYF
D gene: .; clone size: once; V gene: TRBV19; J gene: TRBJ1-5; CDR3 DNA: TGTGCCAGTAGTATGGATTATCGGGTTCGCAATCAGCCCCAGCATTTT; CDR3 protein: CASSMDYRVRNQPQHF
D gene: TRBD2; clone size: .; V gene: TRBV7-3; J gene: TRBJ2-5; CDR3 DNA: TGTGCCAGCAGCTTAGTAACTAGCGGTGGGGATGAGTACTTC; CDR3 protein: CASSLVTSGGDEYF
D gene: .; clone size: .; V gene: TRBV7-6; J gene: TRBJ2-7; CDR3 DNA: TGTGCCAGCAGCTTAGAGGGGGGTATTGGGGCCTACGAGCAGTACTTC; CDR3 protein: CASSLEGGIGAYEQYF
D gene: .; clone size: .; V gene: TRBV6-5; J gene: TRBJ2-7; CDR3 DNA: TGTGCCAGCAGCCGATCCAGGGGACCGCATTACGAGCAGTACTTC; CDR3 protein: CASSRSRGPHYEQYF
D gene: .; clone size: .; V gene: TRBV28; J gene: TRBJ2-1; CDR3 DNA: TGTGCCAGCAGTTCCGTCCCAACAGAGCAGTTCTTC; CDR3 protein: CASSSVPTEQFF
D gene: .; clone size: few; V gene: TRBV15; J gene: TRBJ1-1; CDR3 DNA: TGTGCCACCAGCAGCCGGAAGGGTAGGATGAACACTGAAGCTTTCTTT; CDR3 protein: CATSSRKGRMNTEAFF
D gene: .; clone size: .; V gene: TRBV9; J gene: TRBJ1-2; CDR3 DNA: TGTGCCAGTGGGTCAGGCTACACCTTC; CDR3 protein: CASGSGYTF
D gene: TRBD1; clone size: .; V gene: TRBV10-1; J gene: TRBJ2-1; CDR3 DNA: TGCGCCAGCAGTCCCTGGGGGGACAGGTACAATGAGCAGTTCTTC; CDR3 protein: CASSPWGDRYNEQFF
D gene: .; clone size: .; V gene: TRBV6-1; J gene: TRBJ2-5; CDR3 DNA: TGTGCCAGCAGTGTATTACAAGAGACCCAGTACTTC; CDR3 protein: CASSVLQETQYF
D gene: TRBD1; clone size: .; V gene: TRBV15; J gene: TRBJ1-6; CDR3 DNA: TGTGCCACCAGCCCAGACAGGGTAAATTCACCCCTCCACTTT; CDR3 protein: CATSPDRVNSPLHF
D gene: .; clone size: .; V gene: TRBV27; J gene: TRBJ1-6; CDR3 DNA: TGTGCCAGCAGTTCAGCGGGACATTTGGGGCACCTTAATTCACCCCTCCACTTT; CDR3 protein: CASSSAGHLGHLNSPLHF
D gene: .; clone size: .; V gene: TRBV27; J gene: TRBJ2-3; CDR3 DNA: TGTGCCAGCAGTCCCCGGACCCTTCTTAGGGATACGCAGTATTTT; CDR3 protein: CASSPRTLLRDTQYF
D gene: .; clone size: .; V gene: TRBV6-6; J gene: TRBJ2-2; CDR3 DNA: TGTGCCAGCAGTTACTTAGGAGGGACCACCGGGGAGCTGTTTTTT; CDR3 protein: CASSYLGGTTGELFF
D gene: TRBD1; clone size: .; V gene: TRBV7-9; J gene: TRBJ2-1; CDR3 DNA: TGTGCCAGCAGCTTAGCCACAGGGGCAAACTACAATGAGCAGTTCTTC; CDR3 protein: CASSLATGANYNEQFF